This TCR beta chain is from a study of vaccination and CD4 T cells after COVID-19 (dated by TCRdb to 2021 to 2024). About the study as a whole: SARS-CoV-2 positivity had been established in the convalescent patients by nasal swab PCR, and mild disease was recorded in nine or ten of these patients and severe disease in one. In the convalescent cohort there were six males and four females, among whom were two Hispanic individuals, seven Caucasians, two Asians and one multiracial person. Participants got two doses of the Pfizer-BioNTech BNT162b2 vaccine (n=8) or two doses of the Moderna mRNA-1273 vaccine (n=2). Post-COVID blood samples from convalescent patients were collected a median of around 110 days after diagnosis, with a range of roughly 30 to 170 days. The time from the second vaccine dose to post-vaccine blood sampling had a median of 72 days and ranged from about 14 to 250 days. Overlapping spike peptide pools from SARS-CoV-2 and from the common cold coronaviruses HCoV-NL63, HCoV-OC43 and HCoV-229E were used as culture stimuli. In control cultures, a CEFX viral epitope pool was used as positive control, an HIV-1 Nef peptide pool was used as negative control, or no peptide was added. In around 10 COVID-19 convalescent patients and a few infection-naive healthy vaccine recipients, researchers compared the spike-specific CD4+ TCR repertoire from before mRNA vaccination with the repertoire from after. The paper's findings and limits, for the study overall: Only a relatively small number of convalescent patients were included in the study, and early timepoints following natural infection were not analyzed. Among convalescent patients, a median about 90% of the SARS-CoV-2-reactive clones seen after vaccination appeared only after vaccination, which suggests priming specific to the vaccine. The median count of SARS-CoV-2-reactive clonotypes went up from under 25 after infection to some 38 after vaccination, although the change was not significant. Of the vaccine-specific clones found in convalescent patients, nearly all (304 of 307) were mono-reactive for SARS-CoV-2 spike instead of being cross-reactive with common cold coronaviruses.

The treatment or condition label, read with the paper, signifies: approximately 9-day PBMC culture with coronavirus spike peptide pools or control peptides (ViraFEST assay). The ViraFEST assay was used in the study, in which antigen-specific T cells were expanded with peptide pools and expanded clonotypes were subsequently identified by TCR sequencing. The positive SARS-CoV-2 PCR tests of the convalescent patients were dated from March to December 2020, before the Alpha, Beta and Delta variants emerged in the United States. Two million PBMCs per well were cultured in IMDM with about 5% human AB serum and 8.5 to 10 IU/ml IL-2, plus 10 ug/ml peptide pools. Half of the culture medium was replaced with fresh IL-2-containing medium on days 3 and 7. Once the cells had been in culture for 9 to 10 days, the EasySep CD4+ T cell isolation kit was used to isolate CD4+ T cells by negative selection. Ficoll-Paque Plus gradient centrifugation was used to isolate PBMCs from whole blood, and the isolated PBMCs were then either used fresh or cryopreserved at -140C. Triplicate wells were generally used for each culture condition.

A note on this clonotype: Its antigen is currently not known. Base qualities are missing; no much larger clone stands one base away.

The receptor library was made with PCR. DNA from cultured CD4+ T cells was subjected to TCR sequencing with the Oncomine TCR Beta short-read assay at the Johns Hopkins FTIC core. Genomic DNA was extracted from the cultured CD4+ T cells with the QIAamp micro DNA kit. The Oncomine TCR Beta libraries from cultured CD4+ T cells were pooled using unique dual indexes and then sequenced on an Illumina iSeq 100. The authors' pipeline ran thus. Non-productive sequences were removed, and CDR3s not starting with C, not ending with F or W, or shorter than 7 amino acids were discarded. Antigen-specific clonotypes were identified with the MANAFEST web application by comparing peptide-stimulated wells with reference and other culture wells. Positive clones required FDR below 0.05, an odds ratio above 5, and productive frequency above 0.1% in at least two of three replicate wells. A clonotype counted as cross-reactive if it showed significant expansion both in the SARS-CoV-2 spike wells and in at least one common cold coronavirus spike condition. Levenshtein distances (stringdist) and unrooted phylogenetic trees (ape) in R version 3.6.1 were used to assess CDR3 homology. The public reads were run again by TCRdb, first through fastp at Q25 and then through MiXCR, and only productive beta chains were kept. Each entry is one CDR3 protein sequence, shown with its most common DNA and genes. None of the V and J calls come from the authors' own analysis; TCRdb made them. In this sample the table shows some 9,600 distinct CDR3 sequences, about 64% of which occur a single time. The ten largest clones add up to more than 20% of the sample.

At the junction V is shortened by 6 bases and J by 11 bases; bases outside the gene matches: 8. The CDR3, from cysteine to phenylalanine, totals 11 residues. The kept DNA is CDR3 alone, 33 bases in frame from the first base. CDR1 and CDR2 are drawn from the germline V gene (reference sequence): DFQATT, SNEGSKA. The sequence was obtained from a human donor who had recovered from COVID-19. The chain links TRBV20-1 with TRBJ1-1, and TRBD1 aligns with 8 junction nucleotides. Sequenced input: CD4+ T cells from blood, cultured in vitro. The CDR3 here reads CSAWTGSSAFF. The nucleotide sequence reads TGCAGTGCATGGACAGGGAGCTCGGCTTTCTTT.